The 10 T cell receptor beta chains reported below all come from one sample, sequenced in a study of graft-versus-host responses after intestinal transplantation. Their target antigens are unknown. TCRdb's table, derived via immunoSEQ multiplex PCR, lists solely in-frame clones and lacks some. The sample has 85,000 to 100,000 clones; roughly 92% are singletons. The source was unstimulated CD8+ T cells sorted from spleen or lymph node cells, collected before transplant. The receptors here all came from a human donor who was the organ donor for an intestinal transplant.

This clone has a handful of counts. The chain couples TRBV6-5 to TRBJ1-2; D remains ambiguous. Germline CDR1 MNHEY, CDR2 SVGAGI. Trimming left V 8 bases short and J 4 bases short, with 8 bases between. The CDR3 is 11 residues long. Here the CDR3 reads CASGRSYGYTF. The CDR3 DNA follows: TGTGCCAGCGGGAGAAGCTATGGCTACACCTTC.

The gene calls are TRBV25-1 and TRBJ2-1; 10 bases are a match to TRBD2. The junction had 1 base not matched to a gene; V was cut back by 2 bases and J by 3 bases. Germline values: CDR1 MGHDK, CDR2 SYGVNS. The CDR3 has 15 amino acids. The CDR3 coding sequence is TGTGCCAGCAGTGAACTAGCGGGGGTCTACAATGAGCAGTTCTTC. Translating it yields CASSELAGVYNEQFF.

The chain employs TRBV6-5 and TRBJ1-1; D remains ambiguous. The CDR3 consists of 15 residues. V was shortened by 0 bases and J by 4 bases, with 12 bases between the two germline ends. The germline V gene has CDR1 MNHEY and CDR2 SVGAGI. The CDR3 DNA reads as TGTGCCAGCAGTTACTCTCCATCTGCGTTCACTGAAGCTTTCTTT. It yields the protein CASSYSPSAFTEAFF.

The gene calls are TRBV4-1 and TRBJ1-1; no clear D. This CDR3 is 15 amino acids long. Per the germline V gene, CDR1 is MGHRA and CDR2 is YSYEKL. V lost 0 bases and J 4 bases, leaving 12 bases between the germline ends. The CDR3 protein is CASSQDRSVGTEAFF. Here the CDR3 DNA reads TGCGCCAGCAGCCAAGATCGCAGCGTAGGCACTGAAGCTTTCTTT.

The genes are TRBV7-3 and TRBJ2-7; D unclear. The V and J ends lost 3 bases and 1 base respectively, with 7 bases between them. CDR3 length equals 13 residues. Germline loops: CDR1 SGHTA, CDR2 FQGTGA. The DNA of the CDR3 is TGTGCCAGCAGCTTCGCAGATTCCTACGAGCAGTACTTC. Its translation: CASSFADSYEQYF. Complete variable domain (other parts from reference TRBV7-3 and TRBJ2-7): GAGVSQTPSNKVTEKGKYVELRCDPISGHTALYWYRQSLGQGPEFLIYFQGTGAADDSGLPNDRFFAVRPEGSVSTLKIQRTERGDSAVYLCASSFADSYEQYFGPGTRLTVT.

CDR3 DNA: TGTGCCAGCAGCTTAGCGTACGTCCAGGCTAGCGGGAGAACAGATACGCAGTATTTT. Residues: CASSLAYVQASGRTDTQYF. The chain recombines TRBV7-9 with TRBJ2-3; TRBD2 aligns across 10 bases. CDR1 and CDR2 from the germline V gene are SEHNR and FQNEAQ (reference sequence). The CDR3 consists of 19 residues. Trimming removed 0 bases from V and 3 bases from J; junction bases left unmatched: 12.

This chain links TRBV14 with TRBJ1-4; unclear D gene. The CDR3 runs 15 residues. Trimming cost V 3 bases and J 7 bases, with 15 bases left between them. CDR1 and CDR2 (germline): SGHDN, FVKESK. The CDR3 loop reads CASSHETGWAEKLFF. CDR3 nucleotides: TGTGCCAGCAGCCACGAGACGGGGTGGGCTGAAAAACTGTTTTTT.

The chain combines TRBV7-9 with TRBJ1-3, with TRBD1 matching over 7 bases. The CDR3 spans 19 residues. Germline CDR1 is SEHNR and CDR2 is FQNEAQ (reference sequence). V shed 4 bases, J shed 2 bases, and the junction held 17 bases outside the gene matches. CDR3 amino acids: CASSSSRRFQGGTGNTIYF. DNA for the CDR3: TGTGCCAGCAGCTCAAGCCGTCGTTTTCAGGGGGGAACTGGAAACACCATATATTTT.

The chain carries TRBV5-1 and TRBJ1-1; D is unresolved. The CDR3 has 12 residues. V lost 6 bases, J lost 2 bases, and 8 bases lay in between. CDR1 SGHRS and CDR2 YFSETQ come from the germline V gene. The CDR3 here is CASNGENTEAFF. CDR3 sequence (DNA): TGCGCCAGCAATGGAGAAAACACTGAAGCTTTCTTT.

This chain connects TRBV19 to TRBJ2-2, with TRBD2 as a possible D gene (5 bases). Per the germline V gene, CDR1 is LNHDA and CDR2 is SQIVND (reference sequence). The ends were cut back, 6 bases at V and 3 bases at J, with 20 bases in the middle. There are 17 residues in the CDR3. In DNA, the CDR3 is TGTGCCAGTAGCCTAGATAGACTTCTCGGGGACACCGGGGAGCTGTTTTTT. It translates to CASSLDRLLGDTGELFF.